The rows below give T cell receptor beta chains drawn from one sample of a study of control samples from healthy donors and cancer patients. Sequenced by immunoSEQ multiplex PCR; TCRdb stores in-frame clones only, minus some. The table includes approximately 140,000 clones, approximately 91% detected once. The specimen sequenced was blood. These receptors were taken from a woman in her 30s in good health. The CDR3 runs from the conserved cysteine through the conserved F or W. The D gene is left open where the match is weak. Only part of the rows carry a size: once, few, many, or a class if the clone is expanded.

abundance: NA
j_gene: TRBJ2-7
d_gene: TRBD2
v_gene: TRBV11-2
CDR3nt: TGTGCCAGCAGCCTACGAACCGGGACTAGCGGGAACGAGCAGTACTTC
CDR3aa: CASSLRTGTSGNEQYF

abundance: NA
j_gene: TRBJ2-3
d_gene: TRBD2
v_gene: TRBV5-1
CDR3nt: TGCGCCAGCAGCTTGAATAGCGGGAGGGCCACAGATACGCAGTATTTT
CDR3aa: CASSLNSGRATDTQYF

abundance: NA
j_gene: TRBJ2-5
d_gene: NA
v_gene: TRBV4-1
CDR3nt: TGCGCCAGCAGCCCTCAATTTATAGGGGTTCAAGAGACCCAGTACTTC
CDR3aa: CASSPQFIGVQETQYF

abundance: NA
j_gene: TRBJ1-1
d_gene: NA
v_gene: TRBV28
CDR3nt: TGTGCCAGCAGTTATGGGACGAGAGCTTTCTTT
CDR3aa: CASSYGTRAFF

abundance: NA
j_gene: TRBJ2-7
d_gene: NA
v_gene: TRBV3-1/TRBV3-2
CDR3nt: TGTGCCAGCAGCCAAGGGGACTTCGGGGAGCAGTACTTC
CDR3aa: CASSQGDFGEQYF

abundance: NA
j_gene: TRBJ1-1
d_gene: NA
v_gene: TRBV27
CDR3nt: TGTGCCAGCAGTTTAGGGACCGAAGCTTTCTTT
CDR3aa: CASSLGTEAFF

abundance: NA
j_gene: TRBJ2-3
d_gene: NA
v_gene: TRBV5-1
CDR3nt: TGCGCCAGCAGCTGGCAATCGTCCGACGATACGCAGTATTTT
CDR3aa: CASSWQSSDDTQYF

abundance: few
j_gene: TRBJ1-5
d_gene: TRBD1
v_gene: TRBV27
CDR3nt: TGTGCCAGCAGTCTCCCGACAGGGTGCAAACAGCCCCAGCATTTT
CDR3aa: CASSLPTGCKQPQHF

abundance: NA
j_gene: TRBJ1-1
d_gene: NA
v_gene: TRBV5-4
CDR3nt: TGTGCCAGCAGCCCCGTTGGGGTAAACACTGAAGCTTTCTTT
CDR3aa: CASSPVGVNTEAFF

abundance: once
j_gene: TRBJ1-1
d_gene: TRBD1
v_gene: TRBV6-6
CDR3nt: TGTGCCAGCTCACTACTTGACAGGGACACTGAAGCTTTCTTT
CDR3aa: CASSLLDRDTEAFF

abundance: once
j_gene: TRBJ1-1
d_gene: TRBD1
v_gene: TRBV5-1
CDR3nt: TGCGCCAGCGGGACAGGGGGCGCCTACACTGAAGCTTTCTTT
CDR3aa: CASGTGGAYTEAFF

abundance: once
j_gene: TRBJ2-7
d_gene: NA
v_gene: TRBV28
CDR3nt: TGTGCCGCCTGGCGCGGGGGCCCGGGCTCCTACGAGCAGTACTTC
CDR3aa: CAAWRGGPGSYEQYF

abundance: NA
j_gene: TRBJ1-2
d_gene: TRBD1
v_gene: TRBV5-4
CDR3nt: TGTGCCAGCAGCCGGGGACAGGGAGGCTATGGCTACACCTTC
CDR3aa: CASSRGQGGYGYTF

abundance: NA
j_gene: TRBJ1-5
d_gene: NA
v_gene: TRBV6-1
CDR3nt: TGTGCCAGCAGTGAATGGCCTGGCCAGCCCCAGCATTTT
CDR3aa: CASSEWPGQPQHF

abundance: few
j_gene: TRBJ2-3
d_gene: TRBD1
v_gene: TRBV29-1
CDR3nt: TGCAGCGCGGACAGGGGTGGGACAGATACGCAGTATTTT
CDR3aa: CSADRGGTDTQYF

abundance: NA
j_gene: TRBJ2-5
d_gene: TRBD1
v_gene: TRBV24-1
CDR3nt: TGTGCCACCAGTGATTCGAGGCAGGGGGATGTGACCCAGTACTTC
CDR3aa: CATSDSRQGDVTQYF

abundance: NA
j_gene: TRBJ2-1
d_gene: NA
v_gene: TRBV6-1
CDR3nt: TGTGCCAGCAGTGAAGAAGGGGGGCTAAGCTCCTACAATGAGCAGTTCTTC
CDR3aa: CASSEEGGLSSYNEQFF

abundance: NA
j_gene: TRBJ1-1
d_gene: TRBD1
v_gene: TRBV19
CDR3nt: TGTGCCAGTAGTGGTCCCAGGGGGAGGAGCACTGAAGCTTTCTTT
CDR3aa: CASSGPRGRSTEAFF

abundance: NA
j_gene: TRBJ2-5
d_gene: TRBD2
v_gene: TRBV7-2
CDR3nt: TGTGCCAGCAGCCCCGAGTTGCGGGAGGAGACCCAGTACTTC
CDR3aa: CASSPELREETQYF

abundance: NA
j_gene: TRBJ2-2
d_gene: NA
v_gene: TRBV7-7
CDR3nt: TGTGCTAGCAGCTTATCTGTGGGGGTCACCGGGGAGCTGTTTTTT
CDR3aa: CASSLSVGVTGELFF

abundance: NA
j_gene: TRBJ2-3
d_gene: TRBD2
v_gene: TRBV25-1
CDR3nt: TGTGCCAGCAGACAGACTAGCGTAGATACGCAGTATTTT
CDR3aa: CASRQTSVDTQYF

abundance: NA
j_gene: TRBJ1-5
d_gene: TRBD1
v_gene: TRBV18
CDR3nt: TGTGCCAGCTCACCACCGGACAGGGGACTTAATCAGCCCCAGCATTTT
CDR3aa: CASSPPDRGLNQPQHF

abundance: NA
j_gene: TRBJ2-1
d_gene: NA
v_gene: TRBV28
CDR3nt: TGTGCCAGCAGTTTGTATGGAGCGGCCAATGAGCAGTTCTTC
CDR3aa: CASSLYGAANEQFF

abundance: NA
j_gene: TRBJ2-1
d_gene: TRBD2
v_gene: TRBV7-8
CDR3nt: TGTGCCAGCAGCTTAGGGACTAGCGGGAGCAATGAGCAGTTCTTC
CDR3aa: CASSLGTSGSNEQFF

abundance: NA
j_gene: TRBJ2-2
d_gene: NA
v_gene: TRBV7-3
CDR3nt: TGTGCCAGCAGCTTGGAGGGGAACACCGGGGAGCTGTTTTTT
CDR3aa: CASSLEGNTGELFF

abundance: NA
j_gene: TRBJ1-4
d_gene: NA
v_gene: TRBV30
CDR3nt: TGTGCCTGGAGTGTGAAGGGATATGTGGAAAAACTGTTTTTT
CDR3aa: CAWSVKGYVEKLFF

abundance: NA
j_gene: TRBJ2-7
d_gene: NA
v_gene: TRBV6-5
CDR3nt: TGTGCCAGCAGTCCGCGGGACAGAAGCTCCTACGAGCAGTACTTC
CDR3aa: CASSPRDRSSYEQYF

abundance: NA
j_gene: TRBJ1-1
d_gene: NA
v_gene: TRBV7-9
CDR3nt: TGTGCCAGCAGCTTAGGGGCGGGGGCGAACACTGAAGCTTTCTTT
CDR3aa: CASSLGAGANTEAFF

abundance: once
j_gene: TRBJ1-6
d_gene: TRBD1
v_gene: TRBV19
CDR3nt: TGTGCCAGTAGTATAGCCCTGGCCGGGACAGATAATTCACCCCTCCACTTT
CDR3aa: CASSIALAGTDNSPLHF

abundance: NA
j_gene: TRBJ1-5
d_gene: NA
v_gene: TRBV2
CDR3nt: TGTGCCAGCAGTGATAGGGGAATCAGCAATCAGCCCCAGCATTTT
CDR3aa: CASSDRGISNQPQHF

abundance: NA
j_gene: TRBJ1-6
d_gene: NA
v_gene: TRBV6-5
CDR3nt: TGTGCCAGCAGTTACTCGACTGCGCCTAATAATTCACCCCTCCACTTT
CDR3aa: CASSYSTAPNNSPLHF

abundance: NA
j_gene: TRBJ2-7
d_gene: TRBD1
v_gene: TRBV19
CDR3nt: TGTGCCAGTAGTATGATAATGGGACAGGGTTACGAGCAGTACTTC
CDR3aa: CASSMIMGQGYEQYF

abundance: NA
j_gene: TRBJ2-1
d_gene: NA
v_gene: TRBV9
CDR3nt: TGTGCCAGCAGGGGCCTCGATGAGCAGTTCTTC
CDR3aa: CASRGLDEQFF

abundance: once
j_gene: TRBJ1-1
d_gene: NA
v_gene: TRBV6-5
CDR3nt: TGTGCCAGCAGGGGCTTTACTGAAGCTTTCTTT
CDR3aa: CASRGFTEAFF

abundance: NA
j_gene: TRBJ2-7
d_gene: NA
v_gene: TRBV28
CDR3nt: TGTGCCAGCGTAAACCAGGGGGCGAGGACTAGCTCCTACGAGCAGTACTTC
CDR3aa: CASVNQGARTSSYEQYF

abundance: NA
j_gene: TRBJ2-1
d_gene: TRBD2
v_gene: TRBV28
CDR3nt: TGTGCCAGCAGCCCTATGCGGCTAGCGGGAGGAAATGAGCAGTTCTTC
CDR3aa: CASSPMRLAGGNEQFF

abundance: NA
j_gene: TRBJ2-5
d_gene: TRBD1
v_gene: TRBV30
CDR3nt: TGTGCCTGGAGCCCCAGGGGGCCAGAGACCCAGTACTTC
CDR3aa: CAWSPRGPETQYF